One and the same sample provided the 8 T cell receptor beta chains below, sequenced in a study of beta chain features in type 1 diabetes. The isolated RNA, all of it, was reverse transcribed, so expressed TCRB transcripts were what got sequenced. Some clones are missing from TCRdb's copy, which holds only in-frame ones; the method was immunoSEQ multiplex PCR. The sample has under 450,000 clones, about 14% seen once. Sequencing was done on a sample of naive CD4+ T cells from blood. All receptors derive from a woman between 18 and 30 years old in good health.

This clone came up a few times. The chain links TRBV30 to TRBJ1-5; TRBD1 matches 7 bases. Germline values: CDR1 GTSNPN, CDR2 SVGIG (reference sequence). V was pared by 3 bases and J by 4 bases, with 6 bases of the junction left unmatched. This CDR3 is built from 14 residues. The CDR3 protein is CAWRLTGRNQPQHF. The CDR3 DNA reads as TGTGCCTGGAGATTGACAGGGAGGAATCAGCCCCAGCATTTT.

This chain uses TRBV29-1 with TRBJ2-7; 8 nucleotides align to TRBD1. This CDR3 is 16 amino acids long. J gave up 3 bases and V 0 bases, and 10 bases lay outside the gene matches. CDR1 is SQVTM and CDR2 is ANQGSEA in the germline V gene. This CDR3 reads CSVEELGQALRYEQYF. DNA of the CDR3: TGCAGCGTTGAAGAATTGGGACAGGCTCTTCGCTACGAGCAGTACTTC.

The chain carries TRBV2 and TRBJ2-3; a weak D match, TRBD1 (5 bases). The germline V and J ends were trimmed by 3 bases and 1 base, with 14 bases remaining between them. This CDR3 contains 16 residues. Germline loops: CDR1 SNHLY, CDR2 FYNNEI. DNA for the CDR3: TGTGCCAGCAGTGATAGGGCAGGGTTAGGCACAGATACGCAGTATTTT. Its translation is CASSDRAGLGTDTQYF.

The J gene is TRBJ2-1, the V gene TRBV14; D is uncertain. CDR3 length: 13 residues. Germline V gene lookup returns CDR1 SGHDN and CDR2 FVKESK. The V end was cut by 4 bases, the J end by 8 bases, with 12 bases between. CDR3 amino acids: CASSPLYSYEQFF. The DNA for the CDR3 is TGTGCCAGCAGCCCTCTCTATAGCTATGAGCAGTTCTTC.

This clone came up a few times. This chain connects TRBV2 to TRBJ1-1; D is uncertain. Germline lookup yields CDR1 SNHLY and CDR2 FYNNEI. The CDR3 is 13 amino acids. V was clipped by 4 bases and J by 1 base, with 7 bases between them. DNA for the CDR3: TGTGCCAGCAGTGTGGCAGGGAACACTGAAGCTTTCTTT. It encodes CASSVAGNTEAFF. Filled out from reference TRBV2 and TRBJ1-1, the complete variable domain reads EPEVTQTPSHQVTQMGQEVILRCVPISNHLYFYWYRQILGQKVEFLVSFYNNEISEKSEIFDDQFSVERPDGSNFTLKIRSTKLEDSAMYFCASSVAGNTEAFFGQGTRLTVV.

The chain combines TRBV5-1 with TRBJ1-2; D uncertain. CDR1 and CDR2 from the germline V gene are SGHRS and YFSETQ. Trimming removed 0 bases from V and 6 bases from J, with 15 bases in between. This CDR3 contains 15 residues. The CDR3 sequence is CASSLGGGPLNGYTF. CDR3 coding DNA: TGCGCCAGCAGCTTGGGAGGAGGGCCTCTCAATGGCTACACCTTC.

The rearrangement uses TRBV7-2 and TRBJ2-1; TRBD2 matches at 12 bases. The V gene's germline CDR1 is SGHTA and CDR2 FQGNSA. This CDR3 region has 15 residues. V lost 3 bases to trimming and J lost 8 bases; unmatched junction nucleotides: 5. The CDR3 is CASSFTSGRWYEQFF. The CDR3 region has the DNA TGTGCCAGCAGCTTCACTAGCGGGAGGTGGTATGAGCAGTTCTTC.

This clone was seen more than once but under ten times. This rearrangement joins TRBV5-4 to TRBJ2-1; 10 bases agree with TRBD2. Per germline, CDR1 SGHNT and CDR2 YYREEE (reference sequence). The CDR3 spans 15 residues. With 0 bases clipped from V and 10 bases from J, the junction kept 7 bases outside the gene matches. For the CDR3, the DNA is TGTGCCAGCAGCTTGGTCCTAGCGGGAGTAAAGGAGCAGTTCTTC. It translates to CASSLVLAGVKEQFF.